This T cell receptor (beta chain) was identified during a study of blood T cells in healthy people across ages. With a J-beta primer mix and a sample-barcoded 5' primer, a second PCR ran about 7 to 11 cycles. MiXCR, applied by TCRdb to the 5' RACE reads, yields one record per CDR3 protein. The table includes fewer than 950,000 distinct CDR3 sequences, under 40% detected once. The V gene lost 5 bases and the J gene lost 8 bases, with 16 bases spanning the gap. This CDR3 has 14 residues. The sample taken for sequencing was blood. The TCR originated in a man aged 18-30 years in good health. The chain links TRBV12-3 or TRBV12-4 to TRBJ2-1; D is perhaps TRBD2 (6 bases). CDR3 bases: TGTGCCAGCAGTGTAGGTGGCGGGGAATATGAGCAGTTCTTC. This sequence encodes CASSVGGGEYEQFF.